This TCR beta chain stems from a study of T cell changes during pregnancy in multiple sclerosis. This CDR3 spans 14 amino acids. Looked up from germline, CDR1 is WNHNN and CDR2 is SYGVQD (reference sequence). V was cut by 5 bases and J by 2 bases, with 13 bases left in between. Libraries were prepared by immunoSEQ multiplex PCR; TCRdb keeps only in-frame clonotypes and omits some of them. The profile shows 70,000 to 80,000 clones, about 89% of them singletons. The sequences come from CD4+ T cells from peripheral blood mononuclear cells, collected before pregnancy. J is TRBJ2-7 and V is TRBV10-1; D may be TRBD2 (6 bases). The TCR originated in a female donor with multiple sclerosis, enrolled in a pregnancy study. The CDR3 DNA reads TGCGCCAGCAGTAGGAGGAGGGAAGCCTACGAGCAGTACTTC. This codes for CASSRRREAYEQYF.